This is a list of T cell receptor beta chains from one sample in a study of T cells in lung cancer brain metastases. The method was immunoSEQ multiplex PCR; TCRdb's version includes in-frame clones alone and lacks a portion of them. Seen here are about 670 clones, around 94% observed once, and the top ten hold under 7%. Sequencing was carried out using tumor tissue from a brain metastasis. These receptors were taken from a man in his sixties with non-small cell lung cancer that had spread to the brain. Both conserved end residues are trimmed from each CDR3. D genes are given only for firm matches.

TRBJ2-1,NA,TRBV5-4,ASSLGGASSYNEQF
TRBJ2-1,TRBD2,TRBV2,ASSPGTSGRAGSYNEQF
TRBJ2-5,NA,TRBV30,AWSVGETQY
TRBJ2-5,TRBD1,TRBV5-1,ASSRQGDQETQY
TRBJ2-7,TRBD1,TRBV7-2,ASSSRTGFIYEQY
TRBJ2-7,TRBD2,TRBV7-2,ASSLSGGQGGYEQY
TRBJ2-3,TRBD1,TRBV7-9,ASILGQNTDTQY
TRBJ1-2,NA,TRBV5-3,ARSLDSLIYGYT
TRBJ2-3,NA,TRBV4-1,ASSQEASPDTQY
TRBJ1-4,NA,TRBV5-4,ASSGGTNEKLF
TRBJ1-5,TRBD1,TRBV7-9,ASSLDRDQPQH
TRBJ2-7,NA,TRBV11-2,ASSLFWDEQY
TRBJ1-2,NA,TRBV5-1,ASRYSPGPNYGYT
TRBJ1-2,NA,TRBV7-2,ASSLVGGAGGGYT
TRBJ2-7,TRBD1,TRBV7-8,ASSLGQSPSYEQY
TRBJ2-6,NA,TRBV4-2,ASSLESGLSGANVLT
TRBJ2-1,NA,TRBV28,ASSRRSRDNEQF
TRBJ1-5,TRBD1,TRBV7-8,ASSLQGTTGQPQH